This T cell receptor (beta chain) was found in a study of shared clonotypes between healthy human individuals. Study information: The donor group consisted of a couple of women and three men, aged 18 to 49.

Concerning this clone: Its specificity is unknown.

Overall study results and limits: Clonotypes which were not shared had lower generation probabilities than clonotypes that all four donors shared.

Clones were sequenced by immunoSEQ multiplex PCR, and TCRdb holds only the in-frame ones, with some missing. The sample holds about 1,800,000 clones, roughly 95% seen once. Only CD45RO-negative cells positively selected for CCR7 counted as naive CD8 cells, so terminally differentiated effector memory CD45RA+ cells were excluded. Free of recent acute infections or vaccinations, the donors were healthy HIV-negative adults. The material sequenced was naive CD8+ T cells sorted from blood. This clonotype was sampled from a man between 18 and 35 years old in good health.

CDR3: CASTETAGEYNEQFF. CDR3 nucleotides: TGTGCCAGCACCGAGACAGCGGGGGAGTACAATGAGCAGTTCTTC. This sequence joins TRBV7-9 and TRBJ2-1, with 8 bases fitting TRBD2. V dropped 7 bases and J dropped 4; count of bases not matched to a gene: 9. The CDR3 covers 15 residues. CDR1 and CDR2 (germline): SEHNR, FQNEAQ (reference sequence).